This T cell receptor beta chain originates from a study of blood T cell repertoires in COVID-19. V was pared by 5 bases and J by 5 bases, with 10 bases of the junction left unmatched. This CDR3 has 15 residues. The V gene's germline CDR1 is SNHLY and CDR2 FYNNEI. Method: immunoSEQ multiplex PCR; TCRdb's copy keeps in-frame clones and lacks some. The sample has 100,000 or so clones; approximately 91% are singletons. The TCR comes from a man aged 50-59 years with active COVID-19. The chain combines TRBV2 with TRBJ2-5, with TRBD2 identical over 8 bases. Sequenced sample: peripheral blood. The CDR3 here is CASSRGSGARETQYF. Here the CDR3 DNA reads TGTGCCAGCAGTAGAGGTAGCGGGGCCCGGGAGACCCAGTACTTC.